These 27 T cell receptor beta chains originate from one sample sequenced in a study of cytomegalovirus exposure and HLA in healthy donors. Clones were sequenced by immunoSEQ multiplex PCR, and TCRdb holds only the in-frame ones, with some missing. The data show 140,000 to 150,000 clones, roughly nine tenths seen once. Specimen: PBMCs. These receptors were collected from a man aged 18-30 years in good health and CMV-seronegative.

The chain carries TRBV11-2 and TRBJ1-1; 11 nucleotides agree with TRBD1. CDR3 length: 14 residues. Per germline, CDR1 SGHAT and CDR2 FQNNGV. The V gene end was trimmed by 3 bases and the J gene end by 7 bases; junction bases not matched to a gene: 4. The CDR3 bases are TGTGCCAGCAGCTTCGGACAGGGGGCTGGTGAAGCTTTCTTT. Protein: CASSFGQGAGEAFF.

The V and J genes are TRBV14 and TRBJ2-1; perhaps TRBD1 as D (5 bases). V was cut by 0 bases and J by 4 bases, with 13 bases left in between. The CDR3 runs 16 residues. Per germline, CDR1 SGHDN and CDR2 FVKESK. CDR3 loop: CASSQEGQNRYNEQFF. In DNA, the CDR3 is TGTGCCAGCAGCCAAGAGGGGCAGAATCGTTACAATGAGCAGTTCTTC.

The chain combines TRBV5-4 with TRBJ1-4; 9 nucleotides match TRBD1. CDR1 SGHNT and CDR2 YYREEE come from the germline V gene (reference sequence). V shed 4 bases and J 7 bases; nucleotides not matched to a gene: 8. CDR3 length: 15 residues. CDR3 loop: CASSPGTGSFEKLFF. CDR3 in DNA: TGTGCCAGCAGCCCGGGGACAGGGTCTTTTGAAAAACTGTTTTTT.

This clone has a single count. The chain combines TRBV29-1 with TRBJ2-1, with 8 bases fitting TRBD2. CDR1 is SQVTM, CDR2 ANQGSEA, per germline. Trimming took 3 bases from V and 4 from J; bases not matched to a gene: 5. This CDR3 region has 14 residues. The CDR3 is CSVEKRGRYNEQFF. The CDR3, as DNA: TGCAGCGTTGAGAAGCGGGGGAGGTACAATGAGCAGTTCTTC.

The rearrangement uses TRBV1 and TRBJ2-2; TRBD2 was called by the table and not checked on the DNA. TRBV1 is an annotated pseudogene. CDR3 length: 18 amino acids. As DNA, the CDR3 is TGCACCAGCAGCCAAGCGTTCTTAGCGGGGGGGAACACCGGGGAGCTGTTTTTT. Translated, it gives CTSSQAFLAGGNTGELFF.

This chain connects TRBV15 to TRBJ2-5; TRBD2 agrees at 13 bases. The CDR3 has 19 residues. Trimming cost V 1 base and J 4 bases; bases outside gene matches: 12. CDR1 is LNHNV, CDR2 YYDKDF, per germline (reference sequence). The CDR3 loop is CATSRAGTSGTVELETQYF. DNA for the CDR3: TGTGCCACCAGCAGAGCCGGGACTAGCGGGACCGTGGAGCTAGAGACCCAGTACTTC.

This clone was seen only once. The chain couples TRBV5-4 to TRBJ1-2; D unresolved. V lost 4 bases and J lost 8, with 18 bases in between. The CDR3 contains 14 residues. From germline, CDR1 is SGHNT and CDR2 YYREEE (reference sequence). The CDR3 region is CASSAKMSGQGYTF. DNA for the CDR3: TGTGCCAGCAGCGCCAAAATGTCGGGTCAGGGCTACACCTTC.

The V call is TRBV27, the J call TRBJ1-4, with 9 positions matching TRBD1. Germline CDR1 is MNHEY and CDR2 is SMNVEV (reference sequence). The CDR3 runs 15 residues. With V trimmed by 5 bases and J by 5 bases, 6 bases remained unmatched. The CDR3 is CASSLTGTGNEKLFF. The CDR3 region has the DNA TGTGCCAGCAGTCTAACCGGGACAGGGAATGAAAAACTGTTTTTT.

The CDR3 nucleotides are TGTGCCAGCAGACCCCGAACTGCCTCTAGCAATCAGCCCCAGCATTTT. It is translated as CASRPRTASSNQPQHF. The chain couples TRBV6-6 to TRBJ1-5; no definite D call. This CDR3 has 16 residues. Germline V gives CDR1 MNHNY, CDR2 SVGAGI (reference sequence). Trimming left V 6 bases short and J 0 bases short, with 15 bases between.

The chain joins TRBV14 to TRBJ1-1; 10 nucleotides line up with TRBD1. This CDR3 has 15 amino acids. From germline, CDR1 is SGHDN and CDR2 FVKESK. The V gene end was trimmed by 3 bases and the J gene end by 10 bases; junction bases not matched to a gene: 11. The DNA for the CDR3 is TGTGCCAGCAGCCAGCCGGGACAGGGGCGTTTGGGAGCTTTCTTT. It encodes CASSQPGQGRLGAFF.

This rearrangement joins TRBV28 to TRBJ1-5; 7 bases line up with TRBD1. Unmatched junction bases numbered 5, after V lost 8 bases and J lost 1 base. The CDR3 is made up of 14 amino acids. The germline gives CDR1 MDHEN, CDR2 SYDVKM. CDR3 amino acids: CASSDRVSNQPQHF. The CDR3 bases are TGTGCCAGCTCCGACAGGGTGAGCAATCAGCCCCAGCATTTT.

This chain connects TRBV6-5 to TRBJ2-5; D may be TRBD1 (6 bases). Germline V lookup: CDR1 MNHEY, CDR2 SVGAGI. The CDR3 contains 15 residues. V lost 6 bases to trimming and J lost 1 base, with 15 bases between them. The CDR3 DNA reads TGTGCCAGCAGCAGAACCGGGACACTCCAAGAGACCCAGTACTTC. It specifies CASSRTGTLQETQYF.

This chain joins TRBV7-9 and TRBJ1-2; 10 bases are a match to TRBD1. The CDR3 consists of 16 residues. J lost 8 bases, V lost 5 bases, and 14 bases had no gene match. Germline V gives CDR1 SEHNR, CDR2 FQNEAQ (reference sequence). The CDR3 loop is CASSPKDRGEYRGYTF. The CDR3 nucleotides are TGTGCCAGCAGCCCAAAGGACAGGGGGGAGTATCGGGGCTACACCTTC.

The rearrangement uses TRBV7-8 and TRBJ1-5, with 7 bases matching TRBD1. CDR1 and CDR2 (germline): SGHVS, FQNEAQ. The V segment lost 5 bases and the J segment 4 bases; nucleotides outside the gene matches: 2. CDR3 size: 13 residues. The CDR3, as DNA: TGTGCCAGCAGCCCGGACAGGAATCAGCCCCAGCATTTT. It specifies CASSPDRNQPQHF.

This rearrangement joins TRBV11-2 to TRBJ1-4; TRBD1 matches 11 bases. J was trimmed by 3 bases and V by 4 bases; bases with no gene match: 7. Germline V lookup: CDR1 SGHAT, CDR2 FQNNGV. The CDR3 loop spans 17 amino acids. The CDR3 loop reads CASSSRDRGAANEKLFF. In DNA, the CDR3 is TGTGCCAGCAGCTCCCGGGACAGGGGGGCGGCTAATGAAAAACTGTTTTTT.

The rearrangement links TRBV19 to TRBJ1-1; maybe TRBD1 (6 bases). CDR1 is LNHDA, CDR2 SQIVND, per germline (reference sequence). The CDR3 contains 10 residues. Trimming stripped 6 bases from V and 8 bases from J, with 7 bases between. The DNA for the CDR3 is TGTGCCAGTAGCCAGGGGGAAGCTTTCTTT. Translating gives CASSQGEAFF.

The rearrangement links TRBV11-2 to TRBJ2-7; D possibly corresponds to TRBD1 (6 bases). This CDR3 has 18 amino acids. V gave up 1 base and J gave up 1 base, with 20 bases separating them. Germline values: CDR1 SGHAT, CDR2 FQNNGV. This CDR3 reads CASSLGGYREWFSYEQYV. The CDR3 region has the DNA TGTGCCAGCAGCTTAGGGGGATACAGGGAATGGTTTTCCTACGAGCAGTACGTC.

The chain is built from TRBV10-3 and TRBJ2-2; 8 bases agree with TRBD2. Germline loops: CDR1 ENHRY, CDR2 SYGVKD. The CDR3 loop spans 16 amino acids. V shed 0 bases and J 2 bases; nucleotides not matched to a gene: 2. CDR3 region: CAISESSGSNTGELFF. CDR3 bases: TGTGCCATCAGTGAGTCCAGCGGGAGTAACACCGGGGAGCTGTTTTTT.

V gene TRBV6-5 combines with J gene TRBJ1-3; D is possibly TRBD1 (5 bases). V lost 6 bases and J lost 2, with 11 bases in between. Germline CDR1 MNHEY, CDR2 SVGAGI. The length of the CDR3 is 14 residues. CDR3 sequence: CASRRGGTGNTIYF. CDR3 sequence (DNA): TGTGCCAGCAGGCGCGGGGGGACTGGAAACACCATATATTTT.

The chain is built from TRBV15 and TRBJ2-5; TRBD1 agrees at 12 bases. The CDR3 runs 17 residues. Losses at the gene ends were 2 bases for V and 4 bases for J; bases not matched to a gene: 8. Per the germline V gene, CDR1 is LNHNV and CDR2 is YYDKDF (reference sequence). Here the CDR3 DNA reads TGTGCCACCAGCAGACCGGGACAGGGGGCGATGGGAGAGACCCAGTACTTC. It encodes CATSRPGQGAMGETQYF.

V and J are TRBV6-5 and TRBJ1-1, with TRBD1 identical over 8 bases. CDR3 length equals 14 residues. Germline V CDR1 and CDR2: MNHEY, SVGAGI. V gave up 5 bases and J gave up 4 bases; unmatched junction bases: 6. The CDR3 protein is CASSDFTGGTEAFF. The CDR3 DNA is TGTGCCAGCAGTGACTTTACAGGGGGCACTGAAGCTTTCTTT.

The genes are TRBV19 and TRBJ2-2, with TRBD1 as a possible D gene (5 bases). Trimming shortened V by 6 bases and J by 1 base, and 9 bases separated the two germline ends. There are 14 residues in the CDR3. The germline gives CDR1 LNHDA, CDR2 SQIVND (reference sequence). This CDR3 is CASRSGMNTGELFF. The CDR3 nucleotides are TGTGCCAGTAGGTCAGGGATGAACACCGGGGAGCTGTTTTTT.

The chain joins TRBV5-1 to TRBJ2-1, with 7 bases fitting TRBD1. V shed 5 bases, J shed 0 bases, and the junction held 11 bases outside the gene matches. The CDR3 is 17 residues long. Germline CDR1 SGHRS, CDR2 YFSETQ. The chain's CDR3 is CASREELGQPSYNEQFF. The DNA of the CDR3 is TGCGCCAGCAGAGAAGAGTTGGGACAGCCCTCCTACAATGAGCAGTTCTTC.

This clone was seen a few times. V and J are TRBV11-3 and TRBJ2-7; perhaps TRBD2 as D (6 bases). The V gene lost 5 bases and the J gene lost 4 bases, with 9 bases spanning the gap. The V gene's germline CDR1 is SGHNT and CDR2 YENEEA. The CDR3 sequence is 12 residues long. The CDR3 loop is CASSLEGYEQYV. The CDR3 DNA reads TGTGCCAGCAGCCTGGAGGGGTACGAGCAGTACGTC.

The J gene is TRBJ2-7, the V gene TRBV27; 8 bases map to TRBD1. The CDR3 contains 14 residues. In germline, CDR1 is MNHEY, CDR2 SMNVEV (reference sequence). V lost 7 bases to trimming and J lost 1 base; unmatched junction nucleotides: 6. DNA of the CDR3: TGTGCCAGCACCGACCGGACAGGGTCCTACGAGCAGTACTTC. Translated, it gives CASTDRTGSYEQYF.

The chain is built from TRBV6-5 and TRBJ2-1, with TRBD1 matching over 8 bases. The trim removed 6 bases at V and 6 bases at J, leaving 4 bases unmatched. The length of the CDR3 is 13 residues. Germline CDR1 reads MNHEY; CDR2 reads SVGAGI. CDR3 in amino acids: CASSWTGTNEQFF. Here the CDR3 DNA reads TGTGCCAGCAGCTGGACAGGGACCAATGAGCAGTTCTTC.

The CDR3 DNA sequence: TGTGCCAGCAGCACGACAGGGGACTATGGCTACACCTTC. It specifies CASSTTGDYGYTF. The chain uses TRBV5-8 and TRBJ1-2; TRBD1 matches 8 bases. V shed 4 bases and J 3 bases; nucleotides not matched to a gene: 2. The CDR3 has 13 residues. Germline CDR1 and CDR2: SGHTS and YDEGEE.